The rows below give T cell receptor beta chains drawn from one sample of a study of shared clonotypes between healthy human individuals. Clones were read by immunoSEQ multiplex PCR, and TCRdb kept only the in-frame ones, dropping some. The data contain around 2.1 million clones, 93% of them seen just once; the ten biggest clones take up 1.5% to 2%. Sequencing was performed on naive CD8+ T cells from PBMCs. Source of these receptors: a man aged 18 to 29 in good health. Some clones in this sample may be carry-over from other donors' samples. Both conserved end residues are part of each CDR3. A D gene is named only where the DNA matches it firmly. Not every row has a clone size; where given, it reads once, few, many or a size class.

17,TRBV27,once,TRBJ2-1,-,CASSLLQTLVFRNEQFF,TGTGCCAGCAGTTTATTACAGACCTTGGTCTTCAGGAATGAGCAGTTCTTC
15,TRBV7-8,-,TRBJ1-1,-,CASSLYRTTNTEAFF,TGTGCCAGCAGCTTATACAGGACAACGAACACTGAAGCTTTCTTT
13,TRBV28,once,TRBJ2-7,-,CASSFGDSYEQYF,TGTGCCAGCTCTTTCGGGGATTCCTACGAGCAGTACTTC
13,TRBV7-3,-,TRBJ1-1,TRBD1,CASSLNRGTEAFF,TGTGCCAGCAGTCTTAACAGGGGCACTGAAGCTTTCTTT
15,TRBV9,few,TRBJ2-3,-,CASSVDGGLADTQYF,TGTGCCAGCAGCGTAGATGGGGGGCTCGCAGATACGCAGTATTTT
15,TRBV6-5,-,TRBJ1-2,-,CASSYSKGGPYGYTF,TGTGCCAGCAGTTACTCGAAGGGCGGTCCCTATGGCTACACCTTC
16,TRBV6-1,-,TRBJ2-7,TRBD1,CASSDRGQVLSYEQYF,TGTGCCAGCAGTGATCGGGGACAGGTGTTATCCTACGAGCAGTACTTC
16,TRBV28,-,TRBJ2-7,TRBD1,CASRALTGVSSYEQYF,TGTGCCAGCAGGGCCCTTACAGGGGTGAGCTCCTACGAGCAGTACTTC
16,TRBV11-2,-,TRBJ2-5,-,CASSLWGGTSQETQYF,TGTGCCAGCAGCTTATGGGGGGGGACATCGCAAGAGACCCAGTACTTC
14,TRBV10-3,-,TRBJ1-2,TRBD1,CAISEGQGINGYTF,TGTGCCATCAGTGAGGGACAGGGGATCAATGGCTACACCTTC
13,TRBV7-9,-,TRBJ2-7,-,CASSFEGPYEQYF,TGTGCCAGCAGCTTCGAGGGGCCCTACGAGCAGTACTTC
13,TRBV28,-,TRBJ2-3,-,CASSLLIQDTQYF,TGTGCCAGCAGCCTCCTAATCCAAGATACGCAGTATTTT
12,TRBV30,-,TRBJ1-2,-,CAWSRVPYGYTF,TGTGCCTGGAGTAGGGTCCCCTATGGCTACACCTTC
15,TRBV10-1,-,TRBJ2-1,-,CASSEGSLVYNEQFF,TGCGCCAGCAGTGAAGGCTCGCTAGTATACAATGAGCAGTTCTTC
17,TRBV7-6,-,TRBJ2-6,-,CASSFRDVPSGANVLTF,TGTGCCAGCAGCTTCCGGGACGTCCCCTCTGGGGCCAACGTCCTGACTTTC
15,TRBV18,-,TRBJ2-1,TRBD2,CASSPPETSGNEQFF,TGTGCCAGCTCACCACCGGAGACTAGCGGCAATGAGCAGTTCTTC
16,TRBV27,once,TRBJ2-2,TRBD1,CASSTRQGSNTGELFF,TGTGCCAGCAGTACTCGACAGGGTTCGAACACCGGGGAGCTGTTTTTT
15,TRBV2,-,TRBJ2-7,TRBD2,CASSEGLADLYEQYF,TGTGCCAGCAGTGAAGGCCTAGCGGATCTTTACGAGCAGTACTTC
16,TRBV2,-,TRBJ2-7,TRBD1,CASSEVPGQGTYEQYF,TGTGCCAGCAGTGAAGTCCCAGGACAGGGCACCTACGAGCAGTACTTC
16,TRBV9,-,TRBJ2-3,-,CASSVGVAPSTDTQYF,TGTGCCAGCAGCGTAGGTGTAGCGCCGAGCACAGATACGCAGTATTTT
13,TRBV27,-,TRBJ1-1,-,CASSLYESTEAFF,TGTGCCAGCAGTTTATACGAGAGCACTGAAGCTTTCTTT
17,TRBV4-3,-,TRBJ1-2,-,CASSQDRGPGPNGGYTF,TGCGCCAGCAGCCAAGATAGGGGACCAGGGCCGAACGGGGGCTACACCTTC
13,TRBV10-3,-,TRBJ2-7,-,CAISYGASYEQYF,TGTGCCATCAGTTACGGGGCCTCCTACGAGCAGTACTTC
16,TRBV7-9,-,TRBJ2-5,TRBD2,CASSPGPSGRLETQYF,TGTGCCAGCAGCCCCGGGCCTAGCGGGAGGCTTGAGACCCAGTACTTC
14,TRBV19,-,TRBJ1-5,-,CASTLFSSGQPQHF,TGTGCCAGTACTTTGTTCTCGAGCGGGCAGCCCCAGCATTTT
17,TRBV19,once,TRBJ1-5,-,CASSIEPLTHSNQPQHF,TGTGCCAGTAGTATCGAGCCACTTACACATAGCAATCAGCCCCAGCATTTT
14,TRBV7-9,-,TRBJ2-3,TRBD2,CASNPAGVGDTQYF,TGTGCCAGCAACCCTGCGGGAGTGGGAGATACGCAGTATTTT
15,TRBV7-2,-,TRBJ1-3,-,CASSLDGSSGNTIYF,TGTGCCAGCAGCTTAGACGGTTCCTCTGGAAACACCATATATTTT
15,TRBV10-3,-,TRBJ2-7,-,CAISEGASVLYEQYF,TGTGCCATCAGTGAGGGGGCTAGCGTTTTGTACGAGCAGTACTTC
15,TRBV29-1,-,TRBJ1-4,TRBD1,CSVEGTGQGVEKLFF,TGCAGCGTTGAAGGGACGGGACAGGGGGTGGAAAAACTGTTTTTT